The rows below give T cell receptor beta chains drawn from one sample of a study of OX40 agonist ivuxolimab in advanced cancers. Here immunoSEQ multiplex PCR was the method, and the copy in TCRdb shows in-frame clones only, minus some. The sample lists around 60,000 clones, about nine tenths seen once, with approximately 16% in the top ten. This material consisted of CD4+ or CD8+ T cells sorted from blood, taken in a trial of the OX40 agonist ivuxolimab. These receptors were obtained from an adult with an advanced solid tumor such as melanoma, head and neck, liver or kidney cancer. Each CDR3 is given with its conserved first and last residue. Each record gives: CDR3 length, V gene, clone size, D gene, J gene, CDR3 DNA, CDR3 protein. A D gene is named only where the DNA matches it firmly. Some rows have no size entry. The others give once, few or many, or a class for an expanded clone.

>14|TRBV18|-|-|TRBJ2-7
TGTGCCAGCTCATTGGACGGGCTGTTGGGGGAGCAGTACTTC
CASSLDGLLGEQYF
>14|TRBV2|-|TRBD1|TRBJ1-2
TGTGCCAGCAGTGAAGGTACCAGGGGGCCCGGCTACACCTTC
CASSEGTRGPGYTF
>17|TRBV19|-|-|TRBJ2-6
TGTGCCAGTAGTATCAGGGCTGTGTTTTCTGGGGCCAACGTCCTGACTTTC
CASSIRAVFSGANVLTF
>15|TRBV18|once|-|TRBJ1-5
TGTGCCAGCTCACAAACGGGCGGAACCAATCAGCCCCAGCATTTT
CASSQTGGTNQPQHF
>14|TRBV27|-|-|TRBJ1-4
TGTGCCAGCAGCCGGCAAGTAACTAATGAAAAACTGTTTTTT
CASSRQVTNEKLFF
>14|TRBV7-9|-|-|TRBJ2-7
TGTGCCAGCAGCCCTGGACAGAATTCCTACGAGCAGTACTTC
CASSPGQNSYEQYF
>14|TRBV6-1|-|TRBD2|TRBJ2-5
TGTGCCAGCAGGCGCGGAGCGGGAGCAGAGACCCAGTACTTC
CASRRGAGAETQYF
>16|TRBV18|once|-|TRBJ2-2
TGTGCCAGCTCACCAAGGGTCGGTGGGAACACCGGGGAGCTGTTTTTT
CASSPRVGGNTGELFF
>13|TRBV19|-|-|TRBJ1-2
TGTGCCAGTAGTCAGGCCACGCACTATGGCTACACCTTC
CASSQATHYGYTF
>17|TRBV28|-|TRBD1|TRBJ1-5
TGTGCCAGCCCCCCCAGGGGGAGGGCCGGCGGCAATCAGCCCCAGCATTTT
CASPPRGRAGGNQPQHF
>16|TRBV7-9|-|TRBD2|TRBJ2-5
TGTGCCAGCAGCGGGGGGTTGCGGGAGAGCCAAGAGACCCAGTACTTC
CASSGGLRESQETQYF
>15|TRBV19|-|-|TRBJ2-1
TGTGCCAGTAGTATTAGATCTTGGGTTAGAGAAGAGCAGTTCTTC
CASSIRSWVREEQFF
>15|TRBV2|-|-|TRBJ1-2
TGTGCCAGCAGTGAAGCTCGGCAGACCGCTAATGGCTACACCTTC
CASSEARQTANGYTF
>14|TRBV19|-|-|TRBJ2-7
TGTGCCAGTAGTACCGCGACGAACTACTACGAGCAGTACTTC
CASSTATNYYEQYF
>12|TRBV30|-|-|TRBJ1-5
TGTGCCTGGGGACACGGGAATCAGCCCCAGCATTTT
CAWGHGNQPQHF
>16|TRBV7-9|-|-|TRBJ2-3
TGTGCCAGCAGCTTAGTCGGGAAGATTGGGACAGATACGCAGTATTTT
CASSLVGKIGTDTQYF
>15|TRBV7-9|-|-|TRBJ1-4
TGTGCCAGCAGCTTAGAGGGGCGAACTGGGGAAAAACTGTTTTTT
CASSLEGRTGEKLFF
>14|TRBV29-1|-|-|TRBJ1-5
TGCAGCGTTTCTCAGACAAATAGCAATCAGCCCCAGCATTTT
CSVSQTNSNQPQHF
>15|TRBV10-3|-|-|TRBJ1-6
TGTGCCATCAGTGAGGGCCAGGGATTTAATTCACCCCTCCACTTT
CAISEGQGFNSPLHF
>17|TRBV19|-|-|TRBJ2-2
TGTGCCAGTAGCAAATATGGGGTCGGAGCGACTACCGGGGAGCTGTTTTTT
CASSKYGVGATTGELFF
>15|TRBV30|-|-|TRBJ1-4
TGTGCCTGGAGTCCTCTCAGCGGGGCGGATGAAAAACTGTTTTTT
CAWSPLSGADEKLFF
>14|TRBV7-2|-|TRBD2|TRBJ2-1
TGTGCCAGCAGCCGCCAGCGGGACTACAATGAGCAGTTCTTC
CASSRQRDYNEQFF
>13|TRBV7-3|-|-|TRBJ2-7
TGTGCCAGCAGCCCTACAGGGTTGGGCGAGCAGTACTTC
CASSPTGLGEQYF
>13|TRBV5-4|-|-|TRBJ1-2
TGTGCCAGCAGCCCGGGGGGTTCCTATGGCTACACCTTC
CASSPGGSYGYTF